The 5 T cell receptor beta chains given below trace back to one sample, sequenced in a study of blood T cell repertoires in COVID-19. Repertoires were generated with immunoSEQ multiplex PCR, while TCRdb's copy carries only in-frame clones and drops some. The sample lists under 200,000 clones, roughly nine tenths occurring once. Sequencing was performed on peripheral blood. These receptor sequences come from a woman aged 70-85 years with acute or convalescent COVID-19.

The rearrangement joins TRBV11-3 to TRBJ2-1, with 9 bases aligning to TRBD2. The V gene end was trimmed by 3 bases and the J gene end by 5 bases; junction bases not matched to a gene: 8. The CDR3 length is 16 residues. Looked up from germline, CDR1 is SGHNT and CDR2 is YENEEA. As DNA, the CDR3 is TGTGCCAGCAGCTTTGGAGGCGGGAGGGGGGACAATGAGCAGTTCTTC. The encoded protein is CASSFGGGRGDNEQFF.

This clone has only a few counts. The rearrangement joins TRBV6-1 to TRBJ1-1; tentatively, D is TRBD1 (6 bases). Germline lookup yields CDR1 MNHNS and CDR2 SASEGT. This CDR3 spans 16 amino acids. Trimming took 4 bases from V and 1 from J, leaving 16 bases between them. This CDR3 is CASSVTGSLGNTEAFF. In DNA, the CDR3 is TGTGCCAGCAGTGTCACAGGGTCGCTGGGGAACACTGAAGCTTTCTTT.

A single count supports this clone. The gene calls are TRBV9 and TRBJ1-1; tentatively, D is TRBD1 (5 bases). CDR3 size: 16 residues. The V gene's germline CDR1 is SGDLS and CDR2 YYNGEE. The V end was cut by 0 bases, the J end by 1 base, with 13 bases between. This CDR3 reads CASSVGRGFGNTEAFF. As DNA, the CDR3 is TGTGCCAGCAGCGTAGGAAGGGGTTTTGGGAACACTGAAGCTTTCTTT.

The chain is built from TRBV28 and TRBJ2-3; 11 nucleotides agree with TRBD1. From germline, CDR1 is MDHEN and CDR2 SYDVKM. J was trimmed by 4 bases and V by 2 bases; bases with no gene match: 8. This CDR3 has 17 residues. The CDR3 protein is CASSLGVRDRGSDTQYF. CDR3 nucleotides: TGTGCCAGCAGTTTAGGGGTGCGGGACAGGGGGTCAGATACGCAGTATTTT.

The CDR3 reads CASSKLPGLAGGNTPDTQYF. The CDR3 DNA is TGTGCCAGCAGTAAGCTCCCGGGACTAGCGGGAGGAAACACACCCGATACGCAGTATTTT. The chain couples TRBV6-2 or TRBV6-3 to TRBJ2-3, with TRBD2 matching over 15 bases. CDR1 is MNHEY, CDR2 SVGEGT, per germline. The CDR3 consists of 20 residues. V was pared by 5 bases and J by 6 bases, with 18 bases of the junction left unmatched.